One sample yielded the 14 T cell receptor beta chains listed below, sequenced in a study of blood T cell repertoires in COVID-19. Here immunoSEQ multiplex PCR was the method, and the copy in TCRdb shows in-frame clones only, minus some. The data contain around 200,000 clones, roughly 90% of them seen just once; the ten biggest clones take up roughly 20%. The source material was peripheral blood. These receptors originate from a man aged 70 or older with active or convalescent COVID-19.

V and J are TRBV5-1 and TRBJ2-1; TRBD2 aligns across 9 bases. CDR1 is SGHRS, CDR2 YFSETQ, per germline. The CDR3 length is 17 residues. V gave up 4 bases and J gave up 9 bases; unmatched junction bases: 17. CDR3: CASSRGGGRNPNFEQFF. In DNA, the CDR3 is TGCGCCAGCAGCCGCGGGGGGGGCCGCAACCCCAATTTTGAGCAGTTCTTC.

J is TRBJ1-2 and V is TRBV29-1; 7 bases are shared with TRBD1. Germline-derived CDR1 and CDR2 are SQVTM and ANQGSEA. The CDR3 has 14 amino acids. V lost 2 bases, J lost 4 bases, and 7 bases stayed unmatched. The CDR3 nucleotides are TGCAGCGTTGAAAGGGACAGATCTTTCTATGGCTACACCTTC. This codes for CSVERDRSFYGYTF.

The V call is TRBV29-1, the J call TRBJ1-2; D unresolved. Germline values: CDR1 SQVTM, CDR2 ANQGSEA. Trimming stripped 5 bases from V and 8 bases from J, with 15 bases between. The length of the CDR3 is 12 residues. The CDR3 DNA sequence: TGCAGCGTTCACAAACCGGGTGCGGGCTACACCTTC. Translating it yields CSVHKPGAGYTF.

The rearrangement uses TRBV27 and TRBJ2-7; 7 positions match TRBD1. The CDR3 consists of 15 residues. Germline values: CDR1 MNHEY, CDR2 SMNVEV (reference sequence). Trimming took 4 bases from V and 1 from J; bases not matched to a gene: 7. CDR3 DNA: TGTGCCAGCAGTTCCCGATCGGGACAGTCCTACGAGCAGTACTTC. Protein: CASSSRSGQSYEQYF.

The chain combines TRBV7-3 with TRBJ2-7, with TRBD2 identical over 8 bases. CDR1 SGHTA and CDR2 FQGTGA come from the germline V gene. The CDR3 spans 15 residues. V dropped 5 bases and J dropped 0; count of bases not matched to a gene: 6. For the CDR3, the DNA is TGTGCCAGCAGCCCAACTAGCGGAAGCTCCTACGAGCAGTACTTC. Its translation: CASSPTSGSSYEQYF. Based on the CDR3 plus reference TRBV7-3 and TRBJ2-7, the full variable domain is GAGVSQTPSNKVTEKGKYVELRCDPISGHTALYWYRQSLGQGPEFLIYFQGTGAADDSGLPNDRFFAVRPEGSVSTLKIQRTERGDSAVYLCASSPTSGSSYEQYFGPGTRLTVT.

The V gene is TRBV18, the J gene TRBJ1-1; D is possibly TRBD1 (5 bases). The V gene lost 5 bases and the J gene lost 3 bases, with 16 bases spanning the gap. This CDR3 has 15 amino acids. Germline CDR1 and CDR2: KGHSH and LQKENI. DNA of the CDR3: TGTGCCAGCTCATCCCAGGGCCGGGTTGACACTGAAGCTTTCTTT. This encodes CASSSQGRVDTEAFF.

V is TRBV28 and J is TRBJ2-3; 11 bases fit TRBD2. The germline V gene encodes CDR1 MDHEN and CDR2 SYDVKM. Trimming removed 5 bases from V and 4 bases from J; junction bases left unmatched: 8. This CDR3 spans 16 amino acids. CDR3 sequence: CASSLPGSGRADTQYF. The CDR3 nucleotides are TGTGCCAGCAGTCTCCCCGGTAGCGGGAGGGCAGATACGCAGTATTTT.

V is TRBV7-6 and J is TRBJ1-2, with 9 bases that match TRBD1. Trimming cost V 2 bases and J 4 bases; bases outside gene matches: 5. Germline V CDR1 and CDR2: SGHVS, FNYEAQ. This CDR3 is 15 amino acids long. CDR3: CASSLRTGAGYGYTF. The CDR3 region has the DNA TGTGCCAGCAGCTTAAGGACAGGGGCGGGCTATGGCTACACCTTC.

The chain links TRBV7-8 to TRBJ1-5; D is ambiguous. The germline V gene has CDR1 SGHVS and CDR2 FQNEAQ. Deletions cut 3 bases from V and 2 bases from J, with 8 bases between. This CDR3 region has 14 residues. Here the CDR3 reads CASSFSLGNQPQHF. CDR3 in DNA: TGTGCCAGCAGCTTCAGTCTGGGCAATCAGCCCCAGCATTTT.

The chain recombines TRBV27 with TRBJ1-6, with D unclear. The germline V gene has CDR1 MNHEY and CDR2 SMNVEV (reference sequence). The CDR3 sequence is 12 residues long. The V gene lost 6 bases and the J gene lost 8 bases, with 8 bases spanning the gap. CDR3 in amino acids: CASRERDSPLHF. Here the CDR3 DNA reads TGTGCCAGCAGGGAGCGGGATTCACCCCTCCACTTT.

Remarks on this clone: Sequence at one end of the junction differs from germline and may be a read error. The chain is built from TRBV6-5 and TRBJ1-4, with unresolved D. Germline CDR1 is MNHEY and CDR2 is SVGAGI. The CDR3 loop spans 13 amino acids. Here the CDR3 DNA reads TGTGCCTGCAGACGGGGAGCTAATGAAAAACTGTTTTTT. It translates to CACRRGANEKLFF.

V usage is TRBV24-1 and J usage is TRBJ2-1; 9 nucleotides agree with TRBD2. This CDR3 has 16 amino acids. Germline CDR1 KGHDR, CDR2 SFDVKD. The ends lost 1 base at V and 5 bases at J; junction bases unmatched: 5. CDR3: CATSDLVAGVDNEQFF. Here the CDR3 DNA reads TGTGCCACCAGTGATTTAGTAGCGGGAGTCGACAATGAGCAGTTCTTC.

This clone showed up just a few times. This chain connects TRBV15 to TRBJ1-5; tentative D call: TRBD1 (5 bases). The CDR3 runs to 13 residues. Germline lookup yields CDR1 LNHNV and CDR2 YYDKDF (reference sequence). V dropped 5 bases and J dropped 4 bases, with 9 bases sitting between them. The CDR3 DNA follows: TGTGCCACCAGCGAAGGGGCGAATCAGCCCCAGCATTTT. Residues: CATSEGANQPQHF.

This rearrangement joins TRBV4-2 to TRBJ2-2; 15 nucleotides match TRBD2. With V trimmed by 4 bases and J by 2 bases, 8 bases remained unmatched. The CDR3 is 19 amino acids. Per the germline V gene, CDR1 is LGHNA and CDR2 is YNFKEQ. The CDR3 DNA sequence: TGTGCCAGCAGCCGCCGGACTAGCGGGAGGGCCGGTAACACCGGGGAGCTGTTTTTT. Translation: CASSRRTSGRAGNTGELFF.